This T cell receptor beta chain stems from a study of naive and memory T cell subsets. The study, taken as a whole, reports: Naive and memory subsets had different power law exponents for TCR abundance. Naive repertoires, especially CD8, held a few larger clonotypes, possibly memory cells re-expressing CD45RA.

This clonotype was detected many times. Its antigen is undetermined. The CDR3 is made up of 15 amino acids. Germline V CDR1 and CDR2: LGHNA, YSLEER. Unmatched junction bases numbered 8, after V lost 0 bases and J lost 7 bases. The beta constant-region primer was an equimolar mix of two oligonucleotides covering TRBC1 and TRBC2. Ligated cDNA was amplified by four rounds of PCR with nested alpha and beta constant-region primers and SP2. One entry per CDR3 protein, called by TCRdb with MiXCR from the UMI-ligation and nested PCR reads. This sample has more than 95,000 distinct CDR3 sequences; around 15% occur once, and the top ten carry 2.5% to 3%. After the first PCR, alpha and beta chain libraries were processed separately. Cells stained for CD3, CD4, CD8, CD45RA, CD27 and viability were sorted into four CD45RA/CD27 subsets.

This chain uses TRBV4-3 with TRBJ1-1, with TRBD1 matching over 7 bases. The sequence was collected from a human donor in good health. Sequenced: naive CD8+ T cells from blood. The CDR3 DNA sequence: TGCGCCAGCAGCCAAGATGAGGGGGCCGAGGATGAAGCTTTCTTT. Its translation: CASSQDEGAEDEAFF.